One and the same sample provided the 23 T cell receptor beta chains below, sequenced in a study of PD-1 blockade in mismatch repair-deficient tumors. Using immunoSEQ multiplex PCR, the repertoire was profiled, and TCRdb retains in-frame clones only, with some absent. The sample includes 30,000 to 45,000 clones, roughly 83% of them seen just once. This specimen consisted of PBMCs, obtained roughly nine months after starting pembrolizumab. The receptors here all came from an adult with mismatch repair-deficient cancer.

With respect to this clone: The same CDR3 is also encoded by other DNA sequences in this sample. The V gene is TRBV2, the J gene TRBJ2-1; no clear D gene. V was trimmed by 2 bases and J by 2 bases, leaving 4 bases between them. The germline V gene encodes CDR1 SNHLY and CDR2 FYNNEI. This CDR3 region has 13 residues. The CDR3 here is CASSENTYNEQFF. The DNA for the CDR3 is TGTGCCAGCAGTGAAAACACCTACAATGAGCAGTTCTTC.

The rearrangement uses TRBV5-4 and TRBJ1-6, with D possibly matching TRBD1 (6 bases). CDR3 length: 13 residues. Per the germline V gene, CDR1 is SGHNT and CDR2 is YYREEE (reference sequence). The V end lost 4 bases, the J end lost 6 bases, and 8 bases lay between the germline ends. This CDR3 reads CASSRQVNSPLHF. The CDR3 DNA reads TGTGCCAGCAGCCGACAGGTTAATTCACCCCTCCACTTT.

This chain joins TRBV5-8 and TRBJ1-4; D is possibly TRBD1 (5 bases). Per germline, CDR1 SGHTS and CDR2 YDEGEE. V was trimmed by 0 bases and J by 0 bases, leaving 9 bases between them. This CDR3 has 16 residues. The DNA of the CDR3 is TGTGCCAGCAGCTTGGCAGCGGGGGCAACTAATGAAAAACTGTTTTTT. Translation gives CASSLAAGATNEKLFF.

The V call is TRBV6-1, the J call TRBJ1-2; 9 bases are shared with TRBD1. Germline V gene sequence: CDR1 MNHNS, CDR2 SASEGT. This CDR3 comprises 14 residues. Trimming took 3 bases from V and 6 from J; bases not matched to a gene: 5. CDR3 bases: TGTGCCAGCAGTGACATCGGGACAGGGCATGGCTACACCTTC. Protein sequence: CASSDIGTGHGYTF.

This chain uses TRBV5-1 with TRBJ2-5; tentative D call: TRBD1 (5 bases). Germline CDR1 and CDR2: SGHRS and YFSETQ. The CDR3 totals 16 residues. The V and J ends lost 1 base and 2 bases respectively, with 15 bases between them. CDR3 sequence reads: CASSLFEQVGQETQYF. The CDR3 nucleotides are TGCGCCAGCAGCTTGTTTGAACAGGTGGGACAAGAGACCCAGTACTTC.

This chain connects TRBV25-1 to TRBJ2-2; D is unresolved. V lost 7 bases and J lost 0, with 9 bases in between. CDR1 MGHDK and CDR2 SYGVNS come from the germline V gene. The CDR3 has 14 amino acids. As DNA, the CDR3 is TGTGCCAGCACCCACGCGCCGAACACCGGGGAGCTGTTTTTT. It codes for CASTHAPNTGELFF.

The CDR3 DNA reads TGTGCCAGCAAATTGGGGGGTAGCTATGGCTACACCTTC. This sequence encodes CASKLGGSYGYTF. This sequence joins TRBV28 and TRBJ1-2; perhaps TRBD1 as D (5 bases). Per germline, CDR1 MDHEN and CDR2 SYDVKM. This CDR3 is built from 13 residues. The V gene lost 7 bases and the J gene lost 4 bases, with 13 bases spanning the gap.

The gene calls are TRBV5-5 and TRBJ2-7; 7 bases are a match to TRBD2. J was trimmed by 4 bases and V by 1 base; bases with no gene match: 8. Germline V gene lookup returns CDR1 SGHKS and CDR2 YYEKEE (reference sequence). The CDR3 covers 15 residues. DNA of the CDR3: TGTGCCAGCAGCTTGTCCCTAGCGGTGCAGTACGAGCAGTACTTC. Protein sequence: CASSLSLAVQYEQYF.

The chain carries TRBV9 and TRBJ2-2; 8 bases line up with TRBD1. With V trimmed by 4 bases and J by 3 bases, 2 bases remained unmatched. This CDR3 is built from 14 residues. The germline CDR1 and CDR2 sequences are SGDLS and YYNGEE. CDR3 protein: CASSRQGYTGELFF. CDR3 nucleotide sequence: TGTGCCAGCAGCCGACAGGGGTACACCGGGGAGCTGTTTTTT.

This chain uses TRBV19 with TRBJ2-3, with D perhaps matching TRBD2 (6 bases). CDR1 is LNHDA and CDR2 is SQIVND in the germline V gene (reference sequence). The V end lost 7 bases, the J end lost 0 bases, and 8 bases lay between the germline ends. This CDR3 region has 13 residues. The CDR3 loop is CASKSGSTDTQYF. CDR3 nucleotide sequence: TGTGCCAGTAAAAGCGGGAGCACAGATACGCAGTATTTT.

This clone was seen only a few times. This sequence joins TRBV27 and TRBJ2-5, with TRBD2 matching 13 bases. Germline V lookup: CDR1 MNHEY, CDR2 SMNVEV (reference sequence). CDR3 length: 15 residues. V trimming: 8 bases; J trimming: 5 bases; junction bases outside the gene matches: 8. The CDR3 here is CASGGLAGRRETQYF. The CDR3 nucleotides read TGTGCCAGCGGGGGACTAGCGGGACGAAGGGAGACCCAGTACTTC.

V is TRBV5-1 and J is TRBJ1-3; unclear D gene. The CDR3 contains 14 residues. V was pared by 5 bases and J by 0 bases, with 9 bases between. From germline, CDR1 is SGHRS and CDR2 YFSETQ. CDR3 nucleotide sequence: TGCGCCAGCAGTCAACAGCTCTCTGGAAACACCATATATTTT. Amino acids: CASSQQLSGNTIYF.

This clone was recorded only once. This chain joins TRBV5-1 and TRBJ1-5; the D gene is possibly TRBD1 (6 bases). With 7 bases removed from V and 6 bases from J, the gap between germline ends came to 14 bases. The germline CDR1 and CDR2 sequences are SGHRS and YFSETQ. This CDR3 contains 13 residues. The CDR3 DNA reads as TGCGCCAGCTCCGAGGGGGACGCTCAGCCCCAGCATTTT. This encodes CASSEGDAQPQHF. Looking up the rest from reference TRBV5-1 and TRBJ1-5 gives the full variable domain: KAGVTQTPRYLIKTRGQQVTLSCSPISGHRSVSWYQQTPGQGLQFLFEYFSETQRNKGNFPGRFSGRQFSNSRSEMNVSTLELGDSALYLCASSEGDAQPQHFGDGTRLSIL.

The chain is built from TRBV9 and TRBJ1-6; unclear D gene. Trimming took 2 bases from V and 3 from J, leaving 9 bases between them. Germline lookup yields CDR1 SGDLS and CDR2 YYNGEE. The CDR3 runs to 15 residues. CDR3 residues: CASSVRTDYNSPLHF. The CDR3 coding sequence is TGTGCCAGCAGCGTCCGAACAGACTATAATTCACCCCTCCACTTT.

The chain combines TRBV11-2 with TRBJ2-5; TRBD1 matches 7 bases. Looked up from germline, CDR1 is SGHAT and CDR2 is FQNNGV. CDR3 length equals 14 residues. Trimming cost V 3 bases and J 5 bases; bases outside gene matches: 6. CDR3 sequence (DNA): TGTGCCAGCAGCTTCACAGGGGTTCAGGAGACCCAGTACTTC. Protein sequence: CASSFTGVQETQYF.

The rearrangement joins TRBV7-2 to TRBJ1-1; 7 positions match TRBD1. The J segment lost 4 bases and the V segment lost 5 bases, leaving 7 bases of the junction unmatched. The CDR3 is 14 amino acids. CDR1 is SGHTA, CDR2 FQGNSA, per germline. CDR3 in DNA: TGTGCCAGCAGCGGCTCTGCAGGGGGCACTGAAGCTTTCTTT. It specifies CASSGSAGGTEAFF.

This chain connects TRBV18 to TRBJ2-5, with D possibly TRBD1 on 6 matching bases. The CDR3 is made up of 14 amino acids. V was trimmed by 3 bases and J by 0 bases, leaving 8 bases between them. Germline CDR1 and CDR2: KGHSH and LQKENI. The CDR3 DNA is TGTGCCAGCTCACCTACAGGGAACCAAGAGACCCAGTACTTC. As protein: CASSPTGNQETQYF. Looking up the rest from reference TRBV18 and TRBJ2-5 gives the full variable domain: NAGVMQNPRHLVRRRGQEARLRCSPMKGHSHVYWYRQLPEEGLKFMVYLQKENIIDESGMPKERFSAEFPKEGPSILRIQQVVRGDSAAYFCASSPTGNQETQYFGPGTRLLVL.

This clone has only a few counts. This rearrangement joins TRBV4-2 to TRBJ2-7, with 7 nucleotides matching TRBD2. The CDR3 spans 15 residues. Germline V gene lookup returns CDR1 LGHNA and CDR2 YNFKEQ. The ends lost 4 bases at V and 1 base at J; junction bases unmatched: 7. CDR3 sequence (DNA): TGTGCCAGCAGCCCGCAAAGCGGGGCTTCCTACGAGCAGTACTTC. This sequence encodes CASSPQSGASYEQYF.

The CDR3 spells CASSLADYNQPQHF. Written as DNA, the CDR3 is TGTGCCAGCAGCTTAGCAGACTACAATCAGCCCCAGCATTTT. The chain uses TRBV7-2 and TRBJ1-5; unclear D gene. V lost 0 bases and J 3 bases, leaving 6 bases between the germline ends. From germline, CDR1 is SGHTA and CDR2 FQGNSA. The CDR3 runs to 14 residues. Supplemented by reference TRBV7-2 and TRBJ1-5, the full variable domain reads GAGVSQSPSNKVTEKGKDVELRCDPISGHTALYWYRQSLGQGLEFLIYFQGNSAPDKSGLPSDRFSAERTGGSVSTLTIQRTQQEDSAVYLCASSLADYNQPQHFGDGTRLSIL.

The J gene is TRBJ2-7, the V gene TRBV7-9; possibly TRBD1 for D (6 bases). Trimming stripped 0 bases from V and 0 bases from J, with 12 bases between. From germline, CDR1 is SEHNR and CDR2 FQNEAQ (reference sequence). This CDR3 region has 16 residues. As DNA, the CDR3 is TGTGCCAGCAGCTTAGCGGGCAGGGGCCACTCCTACGAGCAGTACTTC. Translation: CASSLAGRGHSYEQYF.

The chain links TRBV28 to TRBJ1-5; D perhaps matches TRBD1 (6 bases). The CDR3 is made up of 15 amino acids. The V and J ends lost 4 bases and 0 bases respectively, with 10 bases between them. Germline V CDR1 and CDR2: MDHEN, SYDVKM. The CDR3 reads CASSSLGGSNQPQHF. The DNA of the CDR3 is TGTGCCAGCAGTTCTCTAGGGGGTAGCAATCAGCCCCAGCATTTT.

J is TRBJ2-7 and V is TRBV6-6, with D possibly being TRBD1 (6 bases). The V and J ends lost 2 bases and 3 bases respectively, with 8 bases between them. The CDR3 runs to 13 residues. The germline V gene has CDR1 MNHNY and CDR2 SVGAGI (reference sequence). This chain's CDR3 is CASSYRQVYEQYF. As DNA, the CDR3 is TGTGCCAGCAGTTACAGACAGGTCTACGAGCAGTACTTC.

The V call is TRBV27, the J call TRBJ2-4; TRBD1 matches at 9 bases. Germline V lookup: CDR1 MNHEY, CDR2 SMNVEV (reference sequence). Losses at the gene ends were 3 bases for V and 3 bases for J; bases not matched to a gene: 9. This CDR3 is built from 17 residues. For the CDR3, the DNA is TGTGCCAGCAGTTTGTGGGGGGGACAGGGACGCAAAAACATTCAGTACTTC. Its protein product is CASSLWGGQGRKNIQYF.